This TCR beta chain was identified in a study of molecular identifiers for immune sequencing clone quantification (dated by TCRdb to 2016 to 2019). About the full investigation: For a replicate experiment, RNA from 20,000 or 100,000 naive CD8 T cells was divided into five aliquots, and four of the five aliquots were sequenced. This methods study benchmarked molecular-identifier clustering-based TCR repertoire sequencing (MIDCIRS) and TCR RNA copy counting, using CD8 T cells to do so. What the study reported, not specific to this receptor: Highly expanded clone sizes could be underestimated because identical TCR molecules may share a barcode. Modeling gave about 3.2 recovered TCR RNA copies per cell versus around 9.9 by digital PCR, implying approximately 30% capture efficiency. Even against a background of one million naive CD8 T cells, spiked-in Jurkat TCR RNA amounting to a single cell's worth was reported to be detectable. When barcode sub-clustering was omitted, TCR diversity was inflated by chimeric consensus sequences, with chimeras reaching as high as 47%. The naive libraries included spiked-in Jurkat TCR RNA (around 9 copies' worth), and this Jurkat TCR RNA is not part of the donor repertoire. In CMV-specific effector cells, over 99% of molecules were held by clones above 20 RNA copies, whereas under 1% of molecules were held by such clones in naive cells.

Libraries of naive CD8 T cells were generated from approximately 20,000 to 1,000,000 sorted cells, with 10%, 30% or 50% of the purified RNA used. On a BD FACSAria II, naive CD8 T cells were FACS-sorted as CD8+CD4-CCR7+CD45RA+ and collected into RLT Plus buffer. To test detection sensitivity, Jurkat RNA equal to around nine TCR copies was added to samples of roughly 18,000-1,100,000 naive CD8 T cells. CD8 T cells were enriched using RosetteSep CD8+ T Cell Enrichment Cocktail and Ficoll-Paque, and the enriched cells then underwent ACK red cell lysis. From the cysteine up to the phenylalanine, the CDR3 has a length of 17 residues. Only the CDR3 DNA is retained, 51 bases long and in frame from the first base. The library came from PCR. These reads were obtained on a NextSeq 500. Bulk TCR libraries were made following a previously described method, with the TCR primers given in Table S5. The Qiagen AllPrep DNA/RNA kit was used to purify total RNA. Before any analysis, reads coming from multiple sequencing runs of the same library were combined into one pool. For the original study's pipeline: Reads were retained only if the reads had an exact TCR constant sequence, and the retained reads were trimmed to 150 nt and grouped according to their 12-nt molecular barcodes. Reads within each barcode group were sub-clustered using a 15% Levenshtein threshold, and quality-weighted consensus sequences were constructed for each RNA molecule. Non-functional sequences were discarded, and so were lower-count sequences lying one edit away from another sequence. On the basis of fitting two negative binomial distributions, barcode sub-clusters with fewer than 20% of the maximum read count were discarded. TCRdb reworked the public reads: Q25 trimming with fastp, MiXCR clone assembly, productive beta chains retained. Every distinct CDR3 protein forms one entry, paired with its most common genes and DNA. V and J calls and clone size were set by TCRdb, not the authors. The sample table contains approximately 590,000 distinct CDR3 sequences; only one count was recorded for over 25% of them. The top ten hold 0.78% of the sample.

Concerning this clonotype: Its antigen is not yet known. Nothing much larger sits one base from this clone, and base qualities are not available.

This chain joins TRBV21-1 to TRBJ1-5; the table's D call TRBD1 went unverified against the DNA. TRBV21-1 counts as a pseudogene. Sequencing input: naive CD8+ T cells from blood, with Jurkat cell RNA spiked in. Taken with the paper, the label for cell subset or site translates to: FACS-sorted CD8+CD4-CCR7+CD45RA+ naive T cells. The receptor comes from a human donor in good health. Some libraries in this study had Jurkat cell RNA spiked in. The CDR3 protein is CASSKDNRGRVHQPQHF. The DNA sequence is as follows: TGTGCCAGCAGCAAAGATAACAGGGGGCGCGTGCATCAGCCCCAGCATTTT.